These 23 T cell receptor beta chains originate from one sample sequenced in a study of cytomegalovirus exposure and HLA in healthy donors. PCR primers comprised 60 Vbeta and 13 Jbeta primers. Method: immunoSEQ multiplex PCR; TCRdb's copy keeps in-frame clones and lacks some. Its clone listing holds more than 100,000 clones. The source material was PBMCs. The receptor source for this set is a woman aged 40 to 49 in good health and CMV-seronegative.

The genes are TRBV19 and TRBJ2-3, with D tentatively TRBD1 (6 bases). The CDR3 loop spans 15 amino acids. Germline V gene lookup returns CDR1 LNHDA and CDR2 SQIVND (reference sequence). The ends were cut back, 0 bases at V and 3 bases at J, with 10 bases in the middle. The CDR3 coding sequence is TGTGCCAGTAGTATAGACGGGGACAAGACAGATACGCAGTATTTT. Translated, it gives CASSIDGDKTDTQYF.

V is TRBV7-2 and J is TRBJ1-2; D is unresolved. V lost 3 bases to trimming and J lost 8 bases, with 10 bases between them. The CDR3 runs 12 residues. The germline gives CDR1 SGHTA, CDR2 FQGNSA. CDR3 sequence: CASSLRTGGYTF. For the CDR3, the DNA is TGTGCCAGCAGCTTGCGGACGGGGGGCTACACCTTC.

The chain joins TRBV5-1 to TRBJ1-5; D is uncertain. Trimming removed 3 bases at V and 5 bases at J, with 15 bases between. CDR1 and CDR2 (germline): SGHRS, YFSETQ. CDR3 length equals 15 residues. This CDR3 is CASSSEGSSDQPQHF. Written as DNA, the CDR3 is TGCGCCAGCAGCTCCGAGGGTTCCAGTGATCAGCCCCAGCATTTT.

The CDR3 here is CASSYLQGPGNTIYF. The DNA of the CDR3 is TGTGCCAGCAGTTACTTACAGGGGCCTGGAAACACCATATATTTT. This chain links TRBV6-6 with TRBJ1-3; 7 positions agree with TRBD1. Germline CDR1 MNHNY, CDR2 SVGAGI (reference sequence). The CDR3 is made up of 15 amino acids. V trimming: 1 base; J trimming: 2 bases; junction bases outside the gene matches: 2.

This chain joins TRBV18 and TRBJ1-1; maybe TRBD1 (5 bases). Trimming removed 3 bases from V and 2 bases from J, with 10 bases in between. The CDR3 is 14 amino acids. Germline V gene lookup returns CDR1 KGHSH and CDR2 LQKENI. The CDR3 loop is CASSPPGGNTEAFF. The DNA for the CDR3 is TGTGCCAGCTCACCGCCGGGGGGAAACACTGAAGCTTTCTTT. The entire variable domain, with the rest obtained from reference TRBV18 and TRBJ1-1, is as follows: NAGVMQNPRHLVRRRGQEARLRCSPMKGHSHVYWYRQLPEEGLKFMVYLQKENIIDESGMPKERFSAEFPKEGPSILRIQQVVRGDSAAYFCASSPPGGNTEAFFGQGTRLTVV.

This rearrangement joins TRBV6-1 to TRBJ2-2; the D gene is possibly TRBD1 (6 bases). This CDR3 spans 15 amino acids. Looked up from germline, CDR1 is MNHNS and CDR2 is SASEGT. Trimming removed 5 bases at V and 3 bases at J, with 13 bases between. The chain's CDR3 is CASSKQGLDTGELFF. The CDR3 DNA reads TGTGCCAGCAGTAAACAGGGCTTGGACACCGGGGAGCTGTTTTTT.

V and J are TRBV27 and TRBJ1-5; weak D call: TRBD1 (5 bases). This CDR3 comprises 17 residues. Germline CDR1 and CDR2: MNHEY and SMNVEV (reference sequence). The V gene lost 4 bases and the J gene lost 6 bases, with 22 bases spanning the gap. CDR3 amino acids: CASSYLPTGGVRQPQHF. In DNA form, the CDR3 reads TGTGCCAGCAGTTACCTCCCGACCGGAGGGGTCCGTCAGCCCCAGCATTTT.

For the CDR3, the DNA is TGTGCCAGTAGTCTATACTCCGGGACAGCTAATCAGCCCCAGCATTTT. Translating gives CASSLYSGTANQPQHF. V and J are TRBV19 and TRBJ1-5, with 7 bases aligning to TRBD1. CDR1 and CDR2 from the germline V gene are LNHDA and SQIVND (reference sequence). V lost 5 bases and J lost 4; bases outside the gene matches: 11. The CDR3 loop spans 16 amino acids. The complete variable domain, with remaining parts taken from reference TRBV19 and TRBJ1-5, reads DGGITQSPKYLFRKEGQNVTLSCEQNLNHDAMYWYRQDPGQGLRLIYYSQIVNDFQKGDIAEGYSVSREKKESFPLTVTSAQKNPTAFYLCASSLYSGTANQPQHFGDGTRLSIL.

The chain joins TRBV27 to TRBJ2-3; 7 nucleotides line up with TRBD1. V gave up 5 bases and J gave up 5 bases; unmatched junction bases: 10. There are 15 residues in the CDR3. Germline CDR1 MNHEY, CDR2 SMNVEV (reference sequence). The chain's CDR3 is CASSRDSYMGDTQYF. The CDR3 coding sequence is TGTGCCAGCAGTCGGGACAGTTACATGGGAGATACGCAGTATTTT.

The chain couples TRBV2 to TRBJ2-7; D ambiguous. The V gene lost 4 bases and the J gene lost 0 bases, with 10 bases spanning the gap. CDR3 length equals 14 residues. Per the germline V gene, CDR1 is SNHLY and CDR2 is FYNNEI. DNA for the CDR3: TGTGCCAGCAGTGCTGGCGGTGGCTCCTACGAGCAGTACGTC. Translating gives CASSAGGGSYEQYV.

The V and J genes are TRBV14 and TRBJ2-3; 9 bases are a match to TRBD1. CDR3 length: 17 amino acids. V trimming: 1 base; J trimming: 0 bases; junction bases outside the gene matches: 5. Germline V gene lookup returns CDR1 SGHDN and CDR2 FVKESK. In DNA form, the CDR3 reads TGTGCCAGCAGCCAAGGATTAGGACAGGGGAGCACAGATACGCAGTATTTT. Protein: CASSQGLGQGSTDTQYF. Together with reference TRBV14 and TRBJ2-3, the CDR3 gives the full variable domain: EAGVTQFPSHSVIEKGQTVTLRCDPISGHDNLYWYRRVMGKEIKFLLHFVKESKQDESGMPNNRFLAERTGGTYSTLKVQPAELEDSGVYFCASSQGLGQGSTDTQYFGPGTRLTVL.

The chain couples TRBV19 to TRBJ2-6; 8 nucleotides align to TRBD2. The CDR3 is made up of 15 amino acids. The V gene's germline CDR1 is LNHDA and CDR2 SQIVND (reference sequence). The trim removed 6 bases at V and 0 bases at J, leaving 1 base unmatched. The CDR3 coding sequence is TGTGCCAGTAGCGGGGGGGCCTCTGGGGCCAACGTCCTGACTTTC. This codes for CASSGGASGANVLTF.

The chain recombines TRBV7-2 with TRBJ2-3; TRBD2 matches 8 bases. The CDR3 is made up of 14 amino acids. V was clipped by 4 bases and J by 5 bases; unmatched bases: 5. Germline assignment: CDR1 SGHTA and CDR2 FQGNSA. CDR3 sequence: CASSSGLAGDTQYF. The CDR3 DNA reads TGTGCCAGCAGCTCTGGACTAGCTGGAGATACGCAGTATTTT.

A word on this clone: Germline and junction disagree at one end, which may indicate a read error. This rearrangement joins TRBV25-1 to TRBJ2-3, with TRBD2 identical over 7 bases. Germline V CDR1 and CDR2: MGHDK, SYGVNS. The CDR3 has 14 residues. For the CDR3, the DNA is TGTGCCAGCACTGAATGGGAGGGCATACATACGCAGTATTTT. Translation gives CASTEWEGIHTQYF.

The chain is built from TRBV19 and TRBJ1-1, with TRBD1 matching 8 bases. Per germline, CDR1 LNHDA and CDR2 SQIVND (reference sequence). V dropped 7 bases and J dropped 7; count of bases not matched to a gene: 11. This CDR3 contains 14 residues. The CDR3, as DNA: TGTGCCAGTATTCGTCAGGGGGCGCGGGTTGAAGCTTTCTTT. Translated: CASIRQGARVEAFF.

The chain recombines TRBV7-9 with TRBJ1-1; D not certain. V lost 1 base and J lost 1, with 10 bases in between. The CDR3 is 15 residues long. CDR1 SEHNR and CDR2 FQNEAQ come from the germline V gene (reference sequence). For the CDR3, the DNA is TGTGCCAGCAGCTTAGGAGGCACACAGAACACTGAAGCTTTCTTT. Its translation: CASSLGGTQNTEAFF.

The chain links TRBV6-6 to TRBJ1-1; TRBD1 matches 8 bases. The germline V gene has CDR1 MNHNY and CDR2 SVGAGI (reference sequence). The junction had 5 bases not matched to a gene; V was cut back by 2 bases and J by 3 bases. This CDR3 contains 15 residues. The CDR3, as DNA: TGTGCCAGCAGTTACCCGACAGGGGCAGACACTGAAGCTTTCTTT. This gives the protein CASSYPTGADTEAFF.

CDR3 amino acids: CASSSQGNQPQHF. The CDR3 DNA sequence: TGTGCCAGCAGTTCACAGGGGAATCAGCCCCAGCATTTT. This rearrangement joins TRBV7-9 to TRBJ1-5; 7 positions match TRBD1. The CDR3 covers 13 residues. Germline-derived CDR1 and CDR2 are SEHNR and FQNEAQ (reference sequence). V lost 6 bases to trimming and J lost 4 bases; unmatched junction nucleotides: 3.

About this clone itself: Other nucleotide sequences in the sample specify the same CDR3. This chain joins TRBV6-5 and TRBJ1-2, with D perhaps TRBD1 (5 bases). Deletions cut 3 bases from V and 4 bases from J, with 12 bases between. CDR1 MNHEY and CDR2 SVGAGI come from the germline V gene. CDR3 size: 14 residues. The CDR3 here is CASSYGQGIYGYTF. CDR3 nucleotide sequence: TGTGCCAGCAGTTATGGGCAGGGAATCTATGGCTACACCTTC.

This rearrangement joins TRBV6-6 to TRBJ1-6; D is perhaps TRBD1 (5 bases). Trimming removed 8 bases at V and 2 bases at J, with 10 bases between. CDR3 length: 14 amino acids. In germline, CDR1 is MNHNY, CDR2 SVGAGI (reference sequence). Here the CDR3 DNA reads TGTGCCAGCGCAGGGAGGGCCTATAATTCACCCCTCCACTTT. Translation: CASAGRAYNSPLHF.

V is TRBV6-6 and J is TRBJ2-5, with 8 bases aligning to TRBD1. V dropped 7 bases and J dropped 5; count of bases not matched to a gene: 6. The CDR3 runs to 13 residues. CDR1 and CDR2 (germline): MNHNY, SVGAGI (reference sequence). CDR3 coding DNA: TGTGCCAGCACTACAGGGGGTCGGGAGACCCAGTACTTC. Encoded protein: CASTTGGRETQYF.

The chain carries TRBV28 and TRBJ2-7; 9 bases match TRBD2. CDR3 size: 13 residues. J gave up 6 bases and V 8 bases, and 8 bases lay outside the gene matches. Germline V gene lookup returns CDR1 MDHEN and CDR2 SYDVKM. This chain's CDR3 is CASFGLAGVEQYF. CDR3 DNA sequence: TGTGCCAGCTTTGGATTAGCGGGGGTCGAGCAGTACTTC.

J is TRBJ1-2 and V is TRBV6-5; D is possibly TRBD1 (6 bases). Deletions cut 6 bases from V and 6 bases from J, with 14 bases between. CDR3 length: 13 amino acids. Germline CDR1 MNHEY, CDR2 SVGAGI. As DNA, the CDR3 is TGTGCCAGCAGGCAACAGGGTAGGGATGGCTACACCTTC. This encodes CASRQQGRDGYTF.